The 21 T cell receptor beta chains below come from one sample, sequenced in a study of blood T cells in healthy people across ages. Next came a second PCR, run for roughly 6 to 11 cycles, which used a sample-barcoded 5' primer along with a J-beta primer mix. TCRdb redid the calling of the 5' RACE reads with MiXCR, one entry per CDR3 protein. Among about 1.6 million distinct CDR3 sequences listed, roughly 30% were seen once. The sequencing input was blood. These receptors were collected from a woman in her twenties or thirties in good health.

This clonotype occurred a few times. The J gene is TRBJ2-2, the V gene TRBV10-3; D is undetermined. V lost 0 bases and J lost 2, with 7 bases in between. Looked up from germline, CDR1 is ENHRY and CDR2 is SYGVKD. The CDR3 extends over 15 amino acids. For the CDR3, the DNA is TGTGCCATCAGTGAGTCAGGGTCAAACACCGGGGAGCTGTTTTTT. Its protein is CAISESGSNTGELFF.

The V gene is TRBV29-1, the J gene TRBJ1-2; tentative D call: TRBD1 (6 bases). Germline loops: CDR1 SQVTM, CDR2 ANQGSEA. V shed 3 bases and J shed 8 bases, with 19 bases lying between them. The CDR3 is 14 residues long. The CDR3 reads CSVDLATHRDGYTF. CDR3 nucleotides: TGCAGCGTTGACCTTGCTACCCACAGGGACGGCTACACCTTC.

This clonotype was counted a few times. V usage is TRBV20-1 and J usage is TRBJ2-5, with TRBD2 as a possible D gene (8 bases). The ends were cut back, 5 bases at V and 2 bases at J, with 24 bases in the middle. The CDR3 spans 17 residues. Germline CDR1 DFQATT, CDR2 SNEGSKA (reference sequence). CDR3 loop: CSAPGGTRQGSQETQYF. The CDR3 DNA reads as TGCAGTGCTCCTGGGGGGACTAGACAGGGCAGTCAAGAGACCCAGTACTTC.

The DNA for the CDR3 is TGTGCCAGCAGCTCCCCCGAAATGGTACCCTACAATGAGCAGTTCTTC. This gives the protein CASSSPEMVPYNEQFF. The chain combines TRBV7-3 with TRBJ2-1, with D unclear. V was clipped by 4 bases and J by 2 bases, with 15 bases between them. This CDR3 spans 16 amino acids. Germline V gene sequence: CDR1 SGHTA, CDR2 FQGTGA.

In its sample, this clonotype was seen a few times. The rearrangement joins TRBV14 to TRBJ2-4, with TRBD1 identical over 7 bases. The DNA end favors TRBJ2-7, so the J call may be wrong. The CDR3 spans 13 residues. CDR1 is SGHDN, CDR2 FVKESK, per germline. The CDR3 DNA reads as TGTGCCAGCAGCCCAGGGGGTTTTGACGAGCAGTACTTC. The encoded protein is CASSPGGFDEQYF.

The chain carries TRBV6-1 and TRBJ2-4; D possibly uses TRBD1 or TRBD2 (5 bases each). Gene TRBJ2-7 matches the end of the DNA better, so the J call may be wrong. The CDR3 runs to 16 residues. Germline V gene sequence: CDR1 MNHNS, CDR2 SASEGT. The CDR3 protein is CASSEVLTGAYYEQYF. In nucleotides, the CDR3 is TGTGCCAGCAGTGAAGTGCTAACCGGGGCCTACTACGAGCAGTACTTC.

This clonotype was recorded a few times. This chain uses TRBV7-8 with TRBJ1-1; 7 nucleotides agree with TRBD1. Per germline, CDR1 SGHVS and CDR2 FQNEAQ. This CDR3 region has 12 residues. Unmatched junction bases numbered 8, after V lost 5 bases and J lost 11 bases. The CDR3 protein is CASSADRALAFF. CDR3 nucleotides: TGTGCCAGCAGCGCCGACAGGGCCCTTGCTTTCTTT. Looking up the rest from reference TRBV7-8 and TRBJ1-1 gives the full variable domain: GAGVSQSPRYKVAKRGQDVALRCDPISGHVSLFWYQQALGQGPEFLTYFQNEAQLDKSGLPSDRFFAERPEGSVSTLKIQRTQQEDSAVYLCASSADRALAFFGQGTRLTVV.

The chain couples TRBV21-1 to TRBJ2-1; the D call TRBD2 from the table was never checked on the DNA. TRBV21-1 constitutes a pseudogene. This CDR3 has 18 residues. CDR3 sequence: CASSKVPLGLAGYNEQFF. DNA for the CDR3: TGTGCCAGCAGCAAAGTCCCTTTGGGACTAGCGGGGTACAATGAGCAGTTCTTC.

Here the CDR3 reads CASSPSGRARDTQYF. In DNA form, the CDR3 reads TGTGCCAGCAGTCCTAGCGGGAGGGCCAGAGATACGCAGTATTTT. The chain employs TRBV28 and TRBJ2-3; 12 bases agree with TRBD2. Germline CDR1 reads MDHEN; CDR2 reads SYDVKM. CDR3 length: 15 amino acids. The ends lost 5 bases at V and 5 bases at J; junction bases unmatched: 5.

The J gene is TRBJ2-1, the V gene TRBV14; TRBD1 might be the D (5 bases). Trimming stripped 2 bases from V and 8 bases from J, with 13 bases between. The CDR3 is 14 amino acids. CDR1 is SGHDN, CDR2 FVKESK, per germline. The CDR3 spells CASSQRGSLDEQFF. The CDR3 nucleotides are TGTGCCAGCAGCCAAAGGGGTTCCCTGGATGAGCAGTTCTTC.

This chain uses TRBV6-5 with TRBJ2-7; D remains ambiguous. Trimming shortened V by 5 bases and J by 7 bases, and 9 bases separated the two germline ends. CDR3 length: 11 residues. The germline V gene encodes CDR1 MNHEY and CDR2 SVGAGI. CDR3 DNA: TGTGCCAGCAGTCCTCCCCCGGAGCAGTACTTC. Its translation is CASSPPPEQYF.

This clonotype showed up just a few times. The genes are TRBV28 and TRBJ2-7; 8 nucleotides agree with TRBD2. J was trimmed by 2 bases and V by 5 bases; bases with no gene match: 8. The CDR3 runs to 15 residues. Looked up from germline, CDR1 is MDHEN and CDR2 is SYDVKM. The DNA of the CDR3 is TGTGCCAGCAGTCCCGAACTAGCGGAGACCTACGAGCAGTACTTC. Translation gives CASSPELAETYEQYF.

V is TRBV2 and J is TRBJ2-7, with 7 nucleotides matching TRBD1. Germline assignment: CDR1 SNHLY and CDR2 FYNNEI. The length of the CDR3 is 13 residues. CDR3 coding DNA: TGTACCGGCCAACCGGGACAGCACTACGAGCAGTACTTC. Translation: CTGQPGQHYEQYF.

The chain uses TRBV7-9 and TRBJ1-1; 12 bases fit TRBD1. The CDR3 length is 15 residues. Per germline, CDR1 SEHNR and CDR2 FQNEAQ (reference sequence). Trimming removed 3 bases from V and 7 bases from J; junction bases left unmatched: 6. In DNA form, the CDR3 reads TGTGCCAGCAGCTTGGACGGGACAGGGGGCGATGAAGCTTTCTTT. It yields the protein CASSLDGTGGDEAFF.

The V and J genes are TRBV20-1 and TRBJ1-6, with D possibly TRBD1 on 6 matching bases. V shed 2 bases and J shed 1 base, with 12 bases lying between them. Germline CDR1 reads DFQATT; CDR2 reads SNEGSKA (reference sequence). The CDR3 consists of 16 residues. In DNA, the CDR3 is TGCAGTGCTAGAAACAGGGCTGAGTCCTATAATTCACCCCTCCACTTT. This gives the protein CSARNRAESYNSPLHF.

In regard to this clonotype: The junction departs from the called germline gene at one end, perhaps through a read error. J is TRBJ2-3 and V is TRBV20-1, with 11 bases that match TRBD2. The CDR3 runs 15 residues. Germline CDR1 DFQATT, CDR2 SNEGSKA (reference sequence). CDR3 sequence (DNA): TGTAGTGCTAGCCGGGTTAGCGGGAGGGCCGATACGCAGTATTTT. Protein product: CSASRVSGRADTQYF.

This clonotype appeared many times. The CDR3 DNA is TGCAGTGCTAGCAAAGAGACCCAGTACTTC. The encoded protein is CSASKETQYF. The V gene is TRBV20-1, the J gene TRBJ2-5; D remains unclear. From germline, CDR1 is DFQATT and CDR2 SNEGSKA (reference sequence). V lost 3 bases, J lost 3 bases, and 2 bases lay in between. CDR3 size: 10 residues.

The V and J genes are TRBV6-2 or TRBV6-3 and TRBJ2-4; D remains unclear. The DNA matches TRBJ2-7 better at its end, which makes the J call doubtful. The CDR3 is made up of 12 amino acids. Germline CDR1 MNHEY, CDR2 SVGEGT. As DNA, the CDR3 is TGTGCCAGCAGACCCTCTTTGAGCGAGCAGTACTTC. It yields the protein CASRPSLSEQYF.

The gene calls are TRBV7-9 and TRBJ1-2; TRBD1 is a possible D gene (6 bases). Germline loops: CDR1 SEHNR, CDR2 FQNEAQ (reference sequence). V was shortened by 5 bases and J by 4 bases, with 17 bases between the two germline ends. The CDR3 is 15 amino acids. CDR3 sequence: CASSHQDSGAYGYTF. The CDR3 coding sequence is TGTGCCAGCAGCCACCAGGACAGTGGGGCCTATGGCTACACCTTC.

Points on this clonotype: One end of the junction is discordant with germline, which a read error may explain. The genes are TRBV27 and TRBJ2-2; possibly TRBD2 for D (5 bases). The CDR3 runs 14 residues. Germline V gives CDR1 MNHEY, CDR2 SMNVEV (reference sequence). The CDR3 nucleotides are TGTGCCAGCAGTTTTTTAGGTTCGACCGGGAAGCTGTTTTTT. It is translated as CASSFLGSTGKLFF.

CDR3 region: CASSMDRGWEEQYF. Here the CDR3 DNA reads TGCGCCAGCAGTATGGATAGGGGCTGGGAGGAGCAGTACTTC. The rearrangement links TRBV10-2 to TRBJ2-5, with D possibly matching TRBD2 (6 bases). The length of the CDR3 is 14 residues. With 5 bases removed from V and 11 bases from J, the gap between germline ends came to 21 bases. Germline values: CDR1 WSHSY, CDR2 SAAADI.